Here is one TCR beta chain with its context. What it binds is unknown. TCRdb used MiXCR to reprocess the 5' RACE reads, holding one entry per CDR3 protein. The sample includes about 470,000 distinct CDR3 sequences, around a quarter of them seen just once. This sample was included in a study of T-cell memory formation after mild COVID-19. Looking at the study overall: Largely, the TCR clusters proved donor specific.

V dropped 2 bases and J dropped 4 bases, with 8 bases sitting between them. This CDR3 has 14 residues. The V gene's germline CDR1 is MNHEY and CDR2 SMNVEV (reference sequence). General study results and limits: Among clones contracting day 15 to 85, CD4/CD8 was balanced, whereas later expanders leaned CD4+.

The chain employs TRBV27 and TRBJ2-2; D not resolved. The receptor's source is an adult woman who had mild COVID-19 (a few samples of this study predate the infection). Cell type and time point are not known. Sample: PBMCs or a T cell subset sorted from them (not recorded which). As DNA, the CDR3 is TGTGCCAGCAGTTTACCGTCGGTCACCGGGGAGCTGTTTTTT. It codes for CASSLPSVTGELFF.